The 9 T cell receptor beta chains in this list originate from one sample, sequenced in a study of CD8 T cells in Susac syndrome (dated by TCRdb to between 2018 and 2020). Library preparation used the immunoSEQ multiplex PCR assay. RNA was extracted using the RNeasy kit, and about 0.5 to 1 ug of the RNA was reverse transcribed with random hexamers. TCRdb redid the processing of the public reads, applying fastp at Q25 and MiXCR, and retained in-frame beta chains. Merged by CDR3 protein, the rows form single entries marked with the most common genes and DNA. Here the sample has approximately 120,000 distinct CDR3 sequences; roughly 95% occur a single time. In total, the top ten clones hold 0.075% to 0.1% of the sample. Sequenced: CD4+ T cells from PBMCs. Every receptor here comes from a human donor in good health.

The chain employs TRBV2 and TRBJ2-5, with TRBD2 identical over 7 bases. The V segment lost 2 bases and the J segment 5 bases; nucleotides outside the gene matches: 2. This CDR3 has 13 residues. CDR1 SNHLY and CDR2 FYNNEI come from the germline V gene. The CDR3 region is CASSEHGRETQYF. CDR3 coding DNA: TGTGCCAGCAGTGAACACGGGAGGGAGACCCAGTACTTC.

V gene TRBV5-6 combines with J gene TRBJ2-3, with TRBD2 identical over 9 bases. The CDR3 runs to 16 residues. Germline CDR1 reads SGHDT; CDR2 reads YYEEEE. V lost 0 bases to trimming and J lost 5 bases; unmatched junction nucleotides: 7. CDR3 protein: CASSLDAGGSKDTQYF. In nucleotides, the CDR3 is TGTGCCAGCAGCTTGGATGCGGGGGGGTCCAAAGATACGCAGTATTTT.

The V and J genes are TRBV5-8 and TRBJ1-6; D remains unclear. The CDR3 sequence is 18 residues long. V shed 4 bases and J shed 0 bases, with 17 bases lying between them. Per the germline V gene, CDR1 is SGHTS and CDR2 is YDEGEE. The CDR3 bases are TGTGCCAGCAGCCCATTCCCGTGGGGAAGCTCCTATAATTCACCCCTCCACTTT. Amino acids: CASSPFPWGSSYNSPLHF.

V usage is TRBV6-5 and J usage is TRBJ1-3; possibly TRBD1 for D (5 bases). The germline V and J ends were trimmed by 4 bases and 0 bases, with 19 bases remaining between them. Germline assignment: CDR1 MNHEY and CDR2 SVGAGI. This CDR3 contains 18 residues. The CDR3 region has the DNA TGTGCCAGCAGTTCGAGACGTGACAGACTGAGCTCTGGAAACACCATATATTTT. Its translation: CASSSRRDRLSSGNTIYF.

The chain is built from TRBV20-1 and TRBJ2-4, with D perhaps matching TRBD2 (6 bases). Germline V gene data show CDR1 as DFQATT and CDR2 as SNEGSKA (reference sequence). The CDR3 runs 12 residues. The V gene lost 2 bases and the J gene lost 13 bases, with 15 bases spanning the gap. CDR3: CSARMSSGSQYF. Here the CDR3 DNA reads TGCAGTGCTAGAATGTCATCCGGGAGCCAGTACTTC.

The genes are TRBV7-3 and TRBJ2-2, with a tentative D call TRBD2 (6 bases). Trimming cost V 5 bases and J 4 bases, with 11 bases left between them. CDR1 is SGHTA and CDR2 is FQGTGA in the germline V gene. CDR3 length: 14 amino acids. CDR3 nucleotide sequence: TGTGCCAGCAGCACGGGAGTTACCACCGGGGAGCTGTTTTTT. It codes for CASSTGVTTGELFF.

This rearrangement joins TRBV29-1 to TRBJ2-1; D may be TRBD1 or TRBD2 (5 bases each). The length of the CDR3 is 12 residues. Germline loops: CDR1 SQVTM, CDR2 ANQGSEA. CDR3 DNA: TGCGCAGCGCGACGGGACGGCAATGAGCAGTTCTTC. It is translated as CAARRDGNEQFF.

This clonotype came up once. This chain joins TRBV28 and TRBJ2-3, with TRBD1 as a possible D gene (5 bases). Per germline, CDR1 MDHEN and CDR2 SYDVKM. V was clipped by 3 bases and J by 0 bases, with 7 bases between them. The CDR3 length is 14 residues. CDR3 bases: TGTGCCAGCAGTTTGGACACTAGCACAGATACGCAGTATTTT. Amino acids: CASSLDTSTDTQYF.

The chain links TRBV18 to TRBJ2-1, with 10 bases lining up with TRBD1. The junction had 13 bases not matched to a gene; V was cut back by 5 bases and J by 9 bases. The CDR3 has 16 residues. The germline gives CDR1 KGHSH, CDR2 LQKENI. The CDR3 DNA is TGTGCCAGCTCAGACAGGGGGCTAATACGCTCGAGTGAGCAGTTCTTC. Its translation: CASSDRGLIRSSEQFF.